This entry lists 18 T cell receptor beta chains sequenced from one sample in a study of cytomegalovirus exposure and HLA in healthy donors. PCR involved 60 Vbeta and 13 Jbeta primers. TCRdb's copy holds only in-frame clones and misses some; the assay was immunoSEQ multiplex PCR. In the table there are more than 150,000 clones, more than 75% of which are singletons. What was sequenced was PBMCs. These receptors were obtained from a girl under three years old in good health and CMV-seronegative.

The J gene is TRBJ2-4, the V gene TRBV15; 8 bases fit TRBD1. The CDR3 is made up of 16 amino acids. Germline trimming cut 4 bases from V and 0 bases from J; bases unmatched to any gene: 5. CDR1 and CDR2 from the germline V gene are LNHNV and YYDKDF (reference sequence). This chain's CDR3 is CATSNRDRGAKNIQYF. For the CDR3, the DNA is TGTGCCACCAGCAACAGAGACAGGGGAGCCAAAAACATTCAGTACTTC.

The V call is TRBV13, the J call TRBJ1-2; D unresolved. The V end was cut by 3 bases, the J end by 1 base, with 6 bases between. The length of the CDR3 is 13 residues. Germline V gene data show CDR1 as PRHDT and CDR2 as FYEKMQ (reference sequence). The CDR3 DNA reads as TGTGCCAGCAGCTTTGGCAGTAACTATGGCTACACCTTC. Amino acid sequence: CASSFGSNYGYTF.

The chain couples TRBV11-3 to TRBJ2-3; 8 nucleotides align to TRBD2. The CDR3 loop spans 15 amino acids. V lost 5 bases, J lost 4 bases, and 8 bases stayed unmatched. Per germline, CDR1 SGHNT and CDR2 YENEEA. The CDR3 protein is CASSPGRGGPDTQYF. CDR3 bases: TGTGCCAGCAGCCCGGGTCGGGGGGGGCCAGATACGCAGTATTTT.

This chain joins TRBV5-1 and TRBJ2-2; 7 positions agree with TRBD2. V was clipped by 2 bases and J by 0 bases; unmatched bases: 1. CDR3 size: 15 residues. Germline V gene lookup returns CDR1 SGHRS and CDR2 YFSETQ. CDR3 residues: CASSLLASNTGELFF. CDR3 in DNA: TGCGCCAGCAGCTTACTAGCGTCGAACACCGGGGAGCTGTTTTTT. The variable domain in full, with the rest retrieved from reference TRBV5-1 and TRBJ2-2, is KAGVTQTPRYLIKTRGQQVTLSCSPISGHRSVSWYQQTPGQGLQFLFEYFSETQRNKGNFPGRFSGRQFSNSRSEMNVSTLELGDSALYLCASSLLASNTGELFFGEGSRLTVL.

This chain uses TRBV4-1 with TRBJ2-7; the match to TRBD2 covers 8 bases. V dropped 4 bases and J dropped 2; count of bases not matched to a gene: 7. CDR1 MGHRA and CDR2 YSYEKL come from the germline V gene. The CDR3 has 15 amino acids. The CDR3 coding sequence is TGCGCCAGCAGCCCCCGCGGGGGGTCGGCCTACGAGCAGTACTTC. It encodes CASSPRGGSAYEQYF.

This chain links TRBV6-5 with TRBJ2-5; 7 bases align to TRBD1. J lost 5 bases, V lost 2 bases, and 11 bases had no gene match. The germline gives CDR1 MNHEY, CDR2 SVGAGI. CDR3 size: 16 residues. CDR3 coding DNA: TGTGCCAGCAGTTACCGATTCGACAGGGTCGGCGAGACCCAGTACTTC. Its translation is CASSYRFDRVGETQYF.

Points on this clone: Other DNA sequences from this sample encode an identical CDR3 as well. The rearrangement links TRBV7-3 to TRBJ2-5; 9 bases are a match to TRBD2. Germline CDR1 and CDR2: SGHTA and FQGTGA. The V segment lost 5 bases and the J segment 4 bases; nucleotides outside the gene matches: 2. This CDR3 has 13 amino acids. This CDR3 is CASSLSGRETQYF. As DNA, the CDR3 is TGTGCCAGCAGCCTTAGCGGGAGAGAGACCCAGTACTTC.

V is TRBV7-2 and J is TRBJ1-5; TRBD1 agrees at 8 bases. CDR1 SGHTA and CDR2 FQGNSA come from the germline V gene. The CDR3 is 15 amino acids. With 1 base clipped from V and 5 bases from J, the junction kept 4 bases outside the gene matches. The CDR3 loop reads CASSLVGQGDQPQHF. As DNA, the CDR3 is TGTGCCAGCAGCTTAGTTGGACAGGGAGATCAGCCCCAGCATTTT.

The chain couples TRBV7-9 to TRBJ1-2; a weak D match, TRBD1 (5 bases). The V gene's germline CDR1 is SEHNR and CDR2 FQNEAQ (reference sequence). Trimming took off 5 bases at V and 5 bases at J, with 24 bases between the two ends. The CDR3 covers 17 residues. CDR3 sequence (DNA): TGTGCCAGCAGCCCATCCGACGGTAGGGGTAGGCTGTATGGCTACACCTTC. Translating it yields CASSPSDGRGRLYGYTF.

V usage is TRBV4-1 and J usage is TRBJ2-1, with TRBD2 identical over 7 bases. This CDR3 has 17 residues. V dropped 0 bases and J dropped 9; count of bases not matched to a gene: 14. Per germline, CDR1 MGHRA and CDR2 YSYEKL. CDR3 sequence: CASSQDRGETSRIEQFF. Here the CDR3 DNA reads TGCGCCAGCAGCCAAGATCGGGGGGAGACTAGCCGGATTGAGCAGTTCTTC.

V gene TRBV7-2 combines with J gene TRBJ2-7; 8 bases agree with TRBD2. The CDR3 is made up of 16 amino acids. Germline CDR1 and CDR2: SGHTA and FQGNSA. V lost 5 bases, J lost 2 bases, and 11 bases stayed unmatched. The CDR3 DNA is TGTGCCAGCAGCCGGGGGGGTTCTGGCGGACCCTACGAGCAGTACTTC. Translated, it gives CASSRGGSGGPYEQYF.

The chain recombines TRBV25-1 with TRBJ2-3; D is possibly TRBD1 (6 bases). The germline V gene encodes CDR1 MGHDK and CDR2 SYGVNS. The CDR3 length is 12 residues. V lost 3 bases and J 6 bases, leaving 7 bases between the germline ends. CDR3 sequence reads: CASSEGADTQYF. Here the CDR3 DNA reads TGTGCCAGCAGTGAGGGGGCGGATACGCAGTATTTT.

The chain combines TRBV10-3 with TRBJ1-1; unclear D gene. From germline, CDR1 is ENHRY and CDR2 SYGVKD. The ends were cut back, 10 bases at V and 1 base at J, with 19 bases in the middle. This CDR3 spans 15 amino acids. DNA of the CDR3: TGTGCCACCCACAATCCCCCGGGTCCGAACACTGAAGCTTTCTTT. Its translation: CATHNPPGPNTEAFF.

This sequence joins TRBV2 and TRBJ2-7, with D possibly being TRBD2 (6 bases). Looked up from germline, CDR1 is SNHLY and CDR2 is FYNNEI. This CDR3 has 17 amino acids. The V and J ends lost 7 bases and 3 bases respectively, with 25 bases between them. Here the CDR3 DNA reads TGTGCCAGCACTTCGGGACTCGCTTATAATACCGACTACGAGCAGTACTTC. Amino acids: CASTSGLAYNTDYEQYF.

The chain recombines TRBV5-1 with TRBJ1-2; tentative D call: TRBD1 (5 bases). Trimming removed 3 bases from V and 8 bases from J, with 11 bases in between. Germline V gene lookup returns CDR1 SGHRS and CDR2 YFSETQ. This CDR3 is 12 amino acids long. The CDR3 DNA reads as TGCGCCAGCAGCTCGGAGGGGCCGGGCTACACCTTC. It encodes CASSSEGPGYTF.

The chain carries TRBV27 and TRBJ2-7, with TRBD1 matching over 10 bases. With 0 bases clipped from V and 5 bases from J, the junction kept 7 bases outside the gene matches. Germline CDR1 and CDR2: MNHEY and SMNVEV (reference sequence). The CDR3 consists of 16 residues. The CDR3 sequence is CASSLSEGTGVHEQYF. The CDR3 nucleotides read TGTGCCAGCAGTTTATCGGAGGGGACAGGGGTGCACGAGCAGTACTTC.

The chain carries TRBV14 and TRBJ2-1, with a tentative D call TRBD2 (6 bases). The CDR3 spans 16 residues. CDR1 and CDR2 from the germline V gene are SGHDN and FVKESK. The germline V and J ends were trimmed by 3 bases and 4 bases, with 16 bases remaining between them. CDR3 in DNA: TGTGCCAGCAGCCATCCGGGAGCACAGCTATACAATGAGCAGTTCTTC. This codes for CASSHPGAQLYNEQFF.

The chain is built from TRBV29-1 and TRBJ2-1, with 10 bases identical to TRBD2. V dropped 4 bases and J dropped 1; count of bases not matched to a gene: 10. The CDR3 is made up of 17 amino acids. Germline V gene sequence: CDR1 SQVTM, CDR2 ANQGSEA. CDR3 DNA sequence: TGCAGCGTTGGACCTCCTAGCGGGAGTGGTTCCTACAATGAGCAGTTCTTC. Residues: CSVGPPSGSGSYNEQFF.